This entry lists 11 T cell receptor beta chains sequenced from one sample in a study of spatial heterogeneity in lung cancer. Using its own MiXCR run on the 5' RACE reads, TCRdb lists one record per CDR3 protein. The sample lists tens of thousands of distinct CDR3 sequences, about 8.5% occurring once. Time point defined: sample taken at primary tumor resection. Sequenced here: PBMCs, sampled at surgery. The receptors originated from a male donor with early-stage non-small cell lung cancer.

This clonotype was observed at least ten times. This sequence joins TRBV4-3 and TRBJ2-6; 8 nucleotides agree with TRBD1. The CDR3 is 17 amino acids. Germline V gene lookup returns CDR1 LGHNA and CDR2 YSLEER. V was pared by 1 base and J by 4 bases, with 6 bases of the junction left unmatched. The CDR3 bases are TGCGCCAGCAGCCAAGGATCAGGGGGCGCCGGGGCCAACGTCCTGACTTTC. This gives the protein CASSQGSGGAGANVLTF.

In its sample, this clonotype was seen many times. The chain is built from TRBV29-1 and TRBJ1-1; no reliable D call. Between the trimmed V and J ends, which lost 3 bases and 3 bases, there was a span of 2 bases. CDR3 size: 10 residues. From germline, CDR1 is SQVTM and CDR2 ANQGSEA. The chain's CDR3 is CSVEYTEAFF. CDR3 sequence (DNA): TGCAGCGTTGAGTACACTGAAGCTTTCTTT.

This clonotype was picked up many times. V gene TRBV9 combines with J gene TRBJ2-2, with D tentatively TRBD1 (6 bases). The CDR3 length is 15 residues. CDR1 SGDLS and CDR2 YYNGEE come from the germline V gene. The germline V and J ends were trimmed by 0 bases and 8 bases, with 14 bases remaining between them. The CDR3 DNA is TGTGCCAGCAGCGTAGGCCCAGGGGACGTTGGGGAGCTGTTTTTT. It translates to CASSVGPGDVGELFF.

This clonotype was observed at least ten times. The rearrangement uses TRBV5-1 and TRBJ1-5; no clear D. Trimming removed 0 bases from V and 5 bases from J, with 15 bases in between. The CDR3 is 16 amino acids. Germline V gene data show CDR1 as SGHRS and CDR2 as YFSETQ. The CDR3 DNA reads as TGCGCCAGCAGCTTGGACCCGACGGGTTTGGATCAGCCCCAGCATTTT. This translates into CASSLDPTGLDQPQHF.

The chain couples TRBV7-2 to TRBJ1-5; tentative D call: TRBD1 (5 bases). Germline V lookup: CDR1 SGHTA, CDR2 FQGNSA. V was shortened by 5 bases and J by 4 bases, with 15 bases between the two germline ends. This CDR3 is built from 15 residues. Here the CDR3 reads CASSPGLGTNQPQHF. The CDR3 DNA follows: TGTGCCAGCAGCCCTGGACTTGGGACTAATCAGCCCCAGCATTTT.

This clonotype occurred many times. V is TRBV4-2 and J is TRBJ1-1; no clear D. The V and J ends lost 0 bases and 1 base respectively, with 9 bases between them. CDR1 and CDR2 from the germline V gene are LGHNA and YNFKEQ. The CDR3 extends over 15 amino acids. The CDR3 coding sequence is TGTGCCAGCAGCCAAGAAACCGCGGAGAACACTGAAGCTTTCTTT. Its translation is CASSQETAENTEAFF.

The chain has TRBV6-1 and TRBJ2-7; D gene ambiguous. The V gene's germline CDR1 is MNHNS and CDR2 SASEGT. With 8 bases removed from V and 3 bases from J, the gap between germline ends came to 14 bases. The CDR3 extends over 13 amino acids. The CDR3, as DNA: TGTGCCAGCGGACCTCGTGCAGGCTACGAGCAGTACTTC. It codes for CASGPRAGYEQYF.

This clonotype occurred many times. This chain joins TRBV21-1 and TRBJ2-1; TRBD1, the table's D call, was not compared with the DNA. TRBV21-1 is flagged as a pseudogene. The CDR3 covers 15 residues. CDR3 sequence (DNA): TGTGCCAGCAGCAAAGGTCCGGGAACCACAGATGAGCAGTTCTTC. It yields the protein CASSKGPGTTDEQFF.

There are many counts of this clonotype. The V and J genes are TRBV29-1 and TRBJ1-1; D call uncertain. V lost 5 bases and J lost 6, with 13 bases in between. This CDR3 has 12 residues. Germline V gene lookup returns CDR1 SQVTM and CDR2 ANQGSEA. Here the CDR3 DNA reads TGCAGCGTTCTTTCCCCCGGGGCTGAAGCTTTCTTT. Translating gives CSVLSPGAEAFF.

This clonotype was counted at least ten times. This chain connects TRBV30 to TRBJ2-3; 10 bases are a match to TRBD2. In germline, CDR1 is GTSNPN, CDR2 SVGIG (reference sequence). This CDR3 region has 15 residues. The junction had 5 bases not matched to a gene; V was cut back by 0 bases and J by 5 bases. CDR3 coding DNA: TGTGCCTGGAGTGTAGGATTAGCGGGGGGAGATACGCAGTATTTT. Its protein is CAWSVGLAGGDTQYF.

V is TRBV7-3 and J is TRBJ1-1; 10 bases fit TRBD1. The CDR3 sequence is 15 residues long. Germline loops: CDR1 SGHTA, CDR2 FQGTGA. V dropped 1 base and J dropped 6; count of bases not matched to a gene: 5. The CDR3 spells CASSLIRDRGSEAFF. CDR3 DNA: TGTGCCAGCAGCTTAATAAGGGACAGGGGATCTGAAGCTTTCTTT.